The 32 T cell receptor beta chains in this list originate from one sample, sequenced in a study of shared clonotypes between healthy human individuals. Terminally differentiated effector memory CD45RA+ cells were left out of the naive CD8 fraction, which was CD45RO-negative and positively selected for CCR7. Clones were read by immunoSEQ multiplex PCR, and TCRdb kept only the in-frame ones, dropping some. The sample holds hundreds of thousands of clones, approximately 95% seen once. The specimen was naive CD8+ T cells sorted from blood. The receptors derive from a woman between 25 and 40 years old in good health.

The chain combines TRBV5-4 with TRBJ2-7; the match to TRBD1 covers 9 bases. Germline CDR1 reads SGHNT; CDR2 reads YYREEE (reference sequence). With 4 bases clipped from V and 5 bases from J, the junction kept 10 bases outside the gene matches. The CDR3 length is 15 residues. CDR3 nucleotides: TGTGCCAGCAGCCGTACCGGGACAGGGTTCCACGAGCAGTACTTC. Encoded protein: CASSRTGTGFHEQYF. Together with reference TRBV5-4 and TRBJ2-7, the CDR3 gives the full variable domain: ETGVTQSPTHLIKTRGQQVTLRCSSQSGHNTVSWYQQALGQGPQFIFQYYREEENGRGNFPPRFSGLQFPNYSSELNVNALELDDSALYLCASSRTGTGFHEQYFGPGTRLTVT.

The rearrangement uses TRBV9 and TRBJ2-7; tentative D call: TRBD2 (5 bases). CDR3 size: 13 residues. The V end lost 4 bases, the J end lost 4 bases, and 12 bases lay between the germline ends. Germline values: CDR1 SGDLS, CDR2 YYNGEE. CDR3 amino acids: CASSPSGPYEQYF. CDR3 DNA sequence: TGTGCCAGCAGCCCCAGCGGACCGTACGAGCAGTACTTC.

This clone showed up just once. The chain uses TRBV9 and TRBJ2-1; 7 bases match TRBD2. Germline assignment: CDR1 SGDLS and CDR2 YYNGEE. The CDR3 is 14 amino acids. V was pared by 0 bases and J by 8 bases, with 5 bases of the junction left unmatched. The CDR3 DNA reads as TGTGCCAGCAGCGTAGGGACTAGTTCCTATGAGCAGTTCTTC. Amino acid sequence: CASSVGTSSYEQFF.

The chain carries TRBV28 and TRBJ2-3; D not resolved. The ends were cut back, 2 bases at V and 0 bases at J, with 15 bases in the middle. The CDR3 is made up of 17 amino acids. CDR1 is MDHEN, CDR2 SYDVKM, per germline. Here the CDR3 DNA reads TGTGCCAGCAGTTTACCAATGGCCTACCCCAGCACAGATACGCAGTATTTT. Amino acids: CASSLPMAYPSTDTQYF.

The chain combines TRBV5-1 with TRBJ2-7; D gene unclear. CDR1 and CDR2 (germline): SGHRS, YFSETQ. Deletions cut 1 base from V and 5 bases from J, with 13 bases between. The CDR3 extends over 14 amino acids. The CDR3 region is CASSLTWGLHEQYF. The DNA of the CDR3 is TGCGCCAGCAGCTTGACCTGGGGTCTCCACGAGCAGTACTTC.

V gene TRBV6-1 combines with J gene TRBJ2-7; D not certain. The CDR3 totals 13 residues. Germline loops: CDR1 MNHNS, CDR2 SASEGT. V was trimmed by 7 bases and J by 2 bases, leaving 12 bases between them. CDR3 nucleotide sequence: TGTGCCAGCATCAAAAGGTCAACCTACGAGCAGTACTTC. Translating gives CASIKRSTYEQYF.

The V gene is TRBV4-1, the J gene TRBJ2-4, with TRBD2 as a possible D gene (5 bases). Germline CDR1 and CDR2: MGHRA and YSYEKL. The CDR3 has 15 residues. V lost 3 bases and J 0 bases, leaving 9 bases between the germline ends. As DNA, the CDR3 is TGCGCCAGCAGCCACGGGGAGATAGCCAAAAACATTCAGTACTTC. Its translation is CASSHGEIAKNIQYF.

This CDR3 reads CASSYGGVYNEQFF. The CDR3 coding sequence is TGTGCCAGTAGTTATGGCGGGGTCTACAATGAGCAGTTCTTC. The chain has TRBV19 and TRBJ2-1; maybe TRBD2 (6 bases). The CDR3 is 14 residues long. Germline V gene lookup returns CDR1 LNHDA and CDR2 SQIVND (reference sequence). V was cut by 5 bases and J by 3 bases, with 11 bases left in between.

The chain carries TRBV7-6 and TRBJ2-7; 12 nucleotides align to TRBD2. The J segment lost 3 bases and the V segment lost 1 base, leaving 4 bases of the junction unmatched. Germline V gives CDR1 SGHVS, CDR2 FNYEAQ. The CDR3 has 16 residues. The CDR3 region is CASSLGVGLAGYEQYF. The CDR3 coding sequence is TGTGCCAGCAGCTTAGGCGTGGGACTAGCGGGCTACGAGCAGTACTTC.

The chain carries TRBV29-1 and TRBJ2-2; D gene uncertain. CDR3 length: 14 amino acids. The V end lost 3 bases, the J end lost 0 bases, and 8 bases lay between the germline ends. Germline V gives CDR1 SQVTM, CDR2 ANQGSEA. The CDR3 reads CSVERGSNTGELFF. CDR3 coding DNA: TGCAGCGTTGAGCGCGGATCGAACACCGGGGAGCTGTTTTTT.

The gene calls are TRBV28 and TRBJ1-1; 9 bases are a match to TRBD1. The V gene end was trimmed by 3 bases and the J gene end by 10 bases; junction bases not matched to a gene: 6. Per germline, CDR1 MDHEN and CDR2 SYDVKM. This CDR3 is 13 amino acids long. The CDR3 protein is CASSFYLGQGAFF. CDR3 nucleotides: TGTGCCAGCAGTTTCTATTTGGGACAGGGAGCTTTCTTT.

The chain has TRBV28 and TRBJ2-7; TRBD2 matches 8 bases. With V trimmed by 3 bases and J by 0 bases, 4 bases remained unmatched. There are 15 residues in the CDR3. The V gene's germline CDR1 is MDHEN and CDR2 SYDVKM. The CDR3 DNA reads as TGTGCCAGCAGTTTGGAGCGGGAGATCTCCTACGAGCAGTACTTC. This codes for CASSLEREISYEQYF. The whole variable domain, filled in from reference TRBV28 and TRBJ2-7, reads DVKVTQSSRYLVKRTGEKVFLECVQDMDHENMFWYRQDPGLGLRLIYFSYDVKMKEKGDIPEGYSVSREKKERFSLILESASTNQTSMYLCASSLEREISYEQYFGPGTRLTVT.

This chain joins TRBV29-1 and TRBJ1-1; 10 nucleotides line up with TRBD1. Trimming at V came to 7 bases and at J to 7 bases, leaving 12 bases not matched to a gene. Germline lookup yields CDR1 SQVTM and CDR2 ANQGSEA. The CDR3 consists of 14 residues. The CDR3 nucleotides are TGCAGCGCCCTACTGGACAGGGGGATAGGTGAAGCTTTCTTT. This translates into CSALLDRGIGEAFF.

The rearrangement uses TRBV4-1 and TRBJ2-7; possibly TRBD2 for D (7 bases). The CDR3 is 13 amino acids. V gave up 6 bases and J gave up 7 bases, with 16 bases separating them. CDR1 is MGHRA, CDR2 YSYEKL, per germline. DNA for the CDR3: TGCGCCAGCAGGGGGGGGGCGTCGGGTGAGCAGTACTTC. Its protein is CASRGGASGEQYF.

About this clone: One end of the junction is discordant with germline, which a read error may explain. The chain recombines TRBV13 with TRBJ1-1, with 8 bases aligning to TRBD1. The CDR3 runs to 15 residues. Germline loops: CDR1 PRHDT, CDR2 FYEKMQ (reference sequence). In DNA form, the CDR3 reads TGTGCCAGCAGCGGGACAGGCCGGTCCGGTCCTGAGGCTTTCTTT. As protein: CASSGTGRSGPEAFF.

This rearrangement joins TRBV6-6 to TRBJ2-7, with 12 bases lining up with TRBD2. The germline V gene encodes CDR1 MNHNY and CDR2 SVGAGI (reference sequence). J lost 5 bases, V lost 7 bases, and 9 bases had no gene match. The length of the CDR3 is 15 residues. In DNA form, the CDR3 reads TGTGCCAGCACCCTGACTAGCGGGAGTTCCCACGAGCAGTACTTC. Translated: CASTLTSGSSHEQYF.

CDR3 coding DNA: TGTGCCAGCTCCCCCCACAGGGCTGGGGCCAACGTCCTGACTTTC. It codes for CASSPHRAGANVLTF. The V gene is TRBV18, the J gene TRBJ2-6; D possibly corresponds to TRBD1 (6 bases). V lost 6 bases and J 2 bases, leaving 11 bases between the germline ends. CDR3 length equals 15 residues. The germline CDR1 and CDR2 sequences are KGHSH and LQKENI. The complete variable domain, with remaining parts taken from reference TRBV18 and TRBJ2-6, reads NAGVMQNPRHLVRRRGQEARLRCSPMKGHSHVYWYRQLPEEGLKFMVYLQKENIIDESGMPKERFSAEFPKEGPSILRIQQVVRGDSAAYFCASSPHRAGANVLTFGAGSRLTVL.

The V call is TRBV13, the J call TRBJ2-1; D may be TRBD1 (6 bases). Germline CDR1 is PRHDT and CDR2 is FYEKMQ (reference sequence). This CDR3 contains 13 residues. V lost 5 bases and J 3 bases, leaving 8 bases between the germline ends. CDR3 DNA sequence: TGTGCCAGCAGCGAGGGGGACTACAATGAGCAGTTCTTC. It encodes CASSEGDYNEQFF.

The CDR3 DNA is TGCGCCAGCAGCCAAGAACCAGCGGGAGGGAACAATGAGCAGTTCTTC. This sequence encodes CASSQEPAGGNNEQFF. This chain joins TRBV4-1 and TRBJ2-1; TRBD2 matches 10 bases. V lost 0 bases and J lost 5; bases outside the gene matches: 4. The CDR3 has 16 residues. The germline V gene encodes CDR1 MGHRA and CDR2 YSYEKL.

Concerning this clone itself: This CDR3 is also generated by other DNA sequences in the sample. The genes are TRBV10-2 and TRBJ2-1, with D hard to call. The germline gives CDR1 WSHSY, CDR2 SAAADI. The V end lost 3 bases, the J end lost 7 bases, and 4 bases lay between the germline ends. The CDR3 is 11 amino acids. The CDR3 coding sequence is TGCGCCAGCAGTGAAGGGAATGAGCAGTTCTTC. This codes for CASSEGNEQFF.

The chain employs TRBV19 and TRBJ2-5; 8 bases map to TRBD2. The J call may be in error: the DNA end matches TRBJ2-7 better. In germline, CDR1 is LNHDA, CDR2 SQIVND (reference sequence). This CDR3 is built from 14 residues. The CDR3 spells CASSPFSGKYEQYF. DNA for the CDR3: TGTGCCAGTAGTCCTTTTAGCGGGAAATACGAGCAGTACTTC.

This clone appeared once. In DNA, the CDR3 is TGTGCCAGCATCGGGGGACTAGCGGGAATATACGAGCAGTACTTC. Translating gives CASIGGLAGIYEQYF. This chain joins TRBV2 and TRBJ2-7; 13 nucleotides agree with TRBD2. The V segment lost 7 bases and the J segment 4 bases; nucleotides outside the gene matches: 7. Germline V gene sequence: CDR1 SNHLY, CDR2 FYNNEI. The CDR3 is made up of 15 amino acids.

This chain joins TRBV27 and TRBJ1-1; the match to TRBD1 covers 7 bases. V shed 6 bases and J 10 bases; nucleotides not matched to a gene: 8. This CDR3 spans 12 amino acids. Germline CDR1 is MNHEY and CDR2 is SMNVEV (reference sequence). CDR3 protein: CASRTGKARAFF. As DNA, the CDR3 is TGTGCCAGCAGGACAGGGAAGGCAAGAGCTTTCTTT.

About this clone itself: This CDR3 is also generated by other DNA sequences in the sample. The chain recombines TRBV27 with TRBJ2-7; no clear D. V was shortened by 1 base and J by 5 bases, with 0 bases between the two germline ends. Germline values: CDR1 MNHEY, CDR2 SMNVEV (reference sequence). This CDR3 spans 10 amino acids. CDR3 DNA sequence: TGTGCCAGCAGTTTATACGAGCAGTACTTC. Translated, it gives CASSLYEQYF.

V usage is TRBV28 and J usage is TRBJ2-7; TRBD1 matches 7 bases. The germline CDR1 and CDR2 sequences are MDHEN and SYDVKM. This CDR3 comprises 15 residues. The V gene end was trimmed by 6 bases and the J gene end by 5 bases; junction bases not matched to a gene: 13. For the CDR3, the DNA is TGTGCCAGCAGGGACCCGCTGACAGGGACCCACGAGCAGTACTTC. Amino acid sequence: CASRDPLTGTHEQYF.

This rearrangement joins TRBV28 to TRBJ2-3, with TRBD1 matching 10 bases. The germline V gene encodes CDR1 MDHEN and CDR2 SYDVKM. The CDR3 is 16 amino acids. V lost 4 bases to trimming and J lost 2 bases; unmatched junction nucleotides: 6. The CDR3 region is CASSSGTGVVTDTQYF. The CDR3, as DNA: TGTGCCAGCAGTTCGGGGACAGGGGTTGTCACAGATACGCAGTATTTT.

The chain uses TRBV15 and TRBJ1-4; D unresolved. Per germline, CDR1 LNHNV and CDR2 YYDKDF (reference sequence). The CDR3 covers 14 residues. The germline V and J ends were trimmed by 9 bases and 7 bases, with 18 bases remaining between them. CDR3 sequence: CATSAGDSGEKLFF. CDR3 DNA: TGTGCCACGTCCGCAGGAGATTCGGGTGAAAAACTGTTTTTT.

The chain employs TRBV28 and TRBJ1-4; the D gene is possibly TRBD1 (6 bases). Between the trimmed V and J ends, which lost 8 bases and 7 bases, there was a span of 17 bases. The CDR3 has 14 residues. Germline CDR1 is MDHEN and CDR2 is SYDVKM. The CDR3 spells CASGLRGGGEKLFF. CDR3 DNA: TGTGCCAGCGGACTCAGGGGTGGGGGTGAAAAACTGTTTTTT.

J is TRBJ1-1 and V is TRBV7-6; 7 bases are shared with TRBD1. The CDR3 has 15 amino acids. Germline V gives CDR1 SGHVS, CDR2 FNYEAQ. The ends lost 5 bases at V and 5 bases at J; junction bases unmatched: 11. The CDR3 nucleotides read TGTGCCAGCAGCCGGGGCAAGGGGGCGAGTACTGAAGCTTTCTTT. Protein: CASSRGKGASTEAFF. Supplemented by reference TRBV7-6 and TRBJ1-1, the full variable domain reads GAGVSQSPRYKVTKRGQDVALRCDPISGHVSLYWYRQALGQGPEFLTYFNYEAQQDKSGLPNDRFSAERPEGSISTLTIQRTEQRDSAMYRCASSRGKGASTEAFFGQGTRLTVV.

This chain links TRBV7-9 with TRBJ2-1; possibly TRBD1 for D (6 bases). The germline V gene encodes CDR1 SEHNR and CDR2 FQNEAQ (reference sequence). Trimming shortened V by 5 bases and J by 6 bases, and 8 bases separated the two germline ends. This CDR3 spans 12 amino acids. The DNA of the CDR3 is TGTGCCAGCAGCCCAGGGGCCAATGAGCAGTTCTTC. Translation gives CASSPGANEQFF.

This clone was counted a single time. The rearrangement links TRBV5-8 to TRBJ1-5; D is uncertain. The CDR3 runs 16 residues. V was pared by 4 bases and J by 3 bases, with 17 bases between. From germline, CDR1 is SGHTS and CDR2 YDEGEE. The CDR3 sequence is CASSPRKRHTNQPQHF. The CDR3 nucleotides read TGTGCCAGCAGCCCGAGAAAAAGGCACACCAATCAGCCCCAGCATTTT. Full variable domain (missing parts from reference TRBV5-8 and TRBJ1-5): EAGVTQSPTHLIKTRGQQATLRCSPISGHTSVYWYQQALGLGLQFLLWYDEGEERNRGNFPPRFSGRQFPNYSSELNVNALELEDSALYLCASSPRKRHTNQPQHFGDGTRLSIL.

V usage is TRBV4-1 and J usage is TRBJ2-7; possible D gene TRBD2, 6 bases. V was pared by 1 base and J by 3 bases, with 13 bases between. Germline V CDR1 and CDR2: MGHRA, YSYEKL. This CDR3 spans 15 amino acids. CDR3 DNA: TGCGCCAGCAGCCAAGGGCGCGGGGCGCTCTACGAGCAGTACTTC. Its translation: CASSQGRGALYEQYF.